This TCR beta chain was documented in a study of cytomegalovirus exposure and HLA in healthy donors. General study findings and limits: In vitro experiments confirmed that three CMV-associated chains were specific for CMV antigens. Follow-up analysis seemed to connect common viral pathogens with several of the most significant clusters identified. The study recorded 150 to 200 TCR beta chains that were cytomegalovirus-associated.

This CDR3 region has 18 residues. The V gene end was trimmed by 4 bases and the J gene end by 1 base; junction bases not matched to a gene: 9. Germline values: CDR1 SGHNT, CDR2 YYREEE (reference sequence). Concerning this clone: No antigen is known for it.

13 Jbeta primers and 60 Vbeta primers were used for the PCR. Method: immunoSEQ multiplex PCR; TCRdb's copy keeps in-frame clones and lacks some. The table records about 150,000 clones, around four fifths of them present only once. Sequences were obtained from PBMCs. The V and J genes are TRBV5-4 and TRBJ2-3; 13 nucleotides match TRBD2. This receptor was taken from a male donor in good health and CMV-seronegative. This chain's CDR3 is CASSPGTSGRGGTDTQYF. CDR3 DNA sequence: TGTGCCAGCAGCCCCGGCACTAGCGGGAGGGGAGGCACAGATACGCAGTATTTT.